Presented here are 10 T cell receptor beta chains from one specimen sequenced in a study of shared clonotypes between healthy human individuals. Profiled with immunoSEQ multiplex PCR; TCRdb holds only in-frame clones, not every one. The top ten hold 0.85% to 1.2% of the sample, which has around 2,000,000 clones, around 96% seen once. CD8 cells regarded as naive lacked CD45RO, were positively chosen for CCR7, and omitted terminally differentiated effector memory CD45RA+ cells. Sequencing used naive CD8+ T cells sorted from blood. The source is a man younger than 35 in good health.

V is TRBV5-6 and J is TRBJ2-2; D remains ambiguous. The CDR3 covers 13 residues. Deletions cut 0 bases from V and 3 bases from J, with 3 bases between. Germline values: CDR1 SGHDT, CDR2 YYEEEE. Written as DNA, the CDR3 is TGTGCCAGCAGCTTGGACTACACCGGGGAGCTGTTTTTT. Residues: CASSLDYTGELFF.

CDR3 bases: TGTGCCAGCAGTTTGGAGCCCGGGGTGGGGCTCCTAAACACAGATACGCAGTATTTT. Protein: CASSLEPGVGLLNTDTQYF. The chain joins TRBV28 to TRBJ2-3; D may match TRBD1 or TRBD2 (5 bases each). The V and J ends lost 3 bases and 2 bases respectively, with 24 bases between them. Germline V gives CDR1 MDHEN, CDR2 SYDVKM. There are 19 residues in the CDR3.

The chain recombines TRBV21-1 with TRBJ2-7. TRBV21-1 is an annotated pseudogene. The CDR3 sequence is 14 residues long. The CDR3: CASRGLLASYEQYF. DNA for the CDR3: TGTGCCAGCCGGGGGCTCCTGGCCTCCTACGAGCAGTACTTC.

The rearrangement uses TRBV4-1 and TRBJ2-7; 9 bases are shared with TRBD2. The CDR3 length is 16 residues. V lost 1 base and J lost 0; bases outside the gene matches: 4. Germline CDR1 MGHRA, CDR2 YSYEKL. CDR3 DNA sequence: TGCGCCAGCAGCCAAGTTAGCGGGGGTTACTCCTACGAGCAGTACTTC. It encodes CASSQVSGGYSYEQYF.

The chain is built from TRBV2 and TRBJ2-7; unclear D gene. V was trimmed by 11 bases and J by 2 bases, leaving 10 bases between them. CDR3 size: 11 residues. Per germline, CDR1 SNHLY and CDR2 FYNNEI. The CDR3 DNA follows: TGTGCCGCCAGGACCGCCTACGAGCAGTACTTC. Its protein product is CAARTAYEQYF.

The chain carries TRBV30 and TRBJ1-5; perhaps TRBD1 as D (5 bases). Germline assignment: CDR1 GTSNPN and CDR2 SVGIG (reference sequence). The CDR3 covers 13 residues. V was cut by 5 bases and J by 6 bases, with 14 bases left in between. The CDR3 spells CAWENGGGQPQHF. CDR3 DNA: TGTGCCTGGGAAAACGGGGGAGGTCAGCCCCAGCATTTT. Drawing the rest from reference TRBV30 and TRBJ1-5, the complete variable domain is SQTIHQWPATLVQPVGSPLSLECTVEGTSNPNLYWYRQAAGRGLQLLFYSVGIGQISSEVPQNLSASRPQDRQFILSSKKLLLSDSGFYLCAWENGGGQPQHFGDGTRLSIL.

This clone appeared a single time. The chain employs TRBV27 and TRBJ2-1; 7 bases align to TRBD2. In germline, CDR1 is MNHEY, CDR2 SMNVEV (reference sequence). The CDR3 spans 15 residues. The ends lost 6 bases at V and 0 bases at J; junction bases unmatched: 5. CDR3 amino acids: CASSRGDPSYNEQFF. Written as DNA, the CDR3 is TGTGCCAGCAGCCGGGGGGACCCCTCCTACAATGAGCAGTTCTTC.

The CDR3 reads CASSVRSGGTGNEQFF. CDR3 nucleotide sequence: TGTGCCAGCAGTGTACGGAGCGGGGGGACTGGGAATGAGCAGTTCTTC. The J gene is TRBJ2-1, the V gene TRBV2, with 9 bases lining up with TRBD2. The CDR3 totals 16 residues. The germline V gene has CDR1 SNHLY and CDR2 FYNNEI. The ends lost 4 bases at V and 7 bases at J; junction bases unmatched: 11.

The chain couples TRBV7-9 to TRBJ2-7; TRBD1 agrees at 10 bases. This CDR3 has 16 residues. V trimming: 2 bases; J trimming: 3 bases; junction bases outside the gene matches: 7. CDR1 and CDR2 (germline): SEHNR, FQNEAQ (reference sequence). CDR3 in amino acids: CASSLSQGQGNYEQYF. CDR3 in DNA: TGTGCCAGCAGCTTATCACAGGGACAGGGGAACTACGAGCAGTACTTC.

A single count supports this clone. V is TRBV14 and J is TRBJ1-3; D is unclear. CDR3 length equals 16 residues. Germline loops: CDR1 SGHDN, CDR2 FVKESK. V was trimmed by 6 bases and J by 0 bases, leaving 15 bases between them. This CDR3 reads CASSPTRASSGNTIYF. CDR3 bases: TGTGCCAGCAGTCCCACACGGGCGTCCTCTGGAAACACCATATATTTT.